The next 31 T cell receptor beta chains were all read from a single sample in a study of CD8+CD57+ T cells in acquired aplastic anemia. The study profiled TCR beta VDJ and CDR3 using genomic DNA as template. A single record per CDR3 protein comes from TCRdb applying MiXCR to the reads. Among some 200,000 distinct CDR3 sequences listed, roughly 45% were seen once. Patients chosen for sequencing had CD8+CD57+ cells that had expanded, as shown by flow cytometry. The sample consisted of sorted CD4+, CD8+, or CD8+CD57+ T cells (not recorded which) from PBMCs. These receptors were taken from a human donor with aplastic anemia.

This clonotype was detected only once. The chain combines TRBV18 with TRBJ2-6; D not resolved. Germline V gives CDR1 KGHSH, CDR2 LQKENI. V was pared by 1 base and J by 0 bases, with 7 bases between. The CDR3 has 16 amino acids. The CDR3 is CASSPRAVSGANVLTF. In DNA form, the CDR3 reads TGTGCCAGCTCACCACGGGCAGTCTCTGGGGCCAACGTCCTGACTTTC. Drawing the rest from reference TRBV18 and TRBJ2-6, the complete variable domain is NAGVMQNPRHLVRRRGQEARLRCSPMKGHSHVYWYRQLPEEGLKFMVYLQKENIIDESGMPKERFSAEFPKEGPSILRIQQVVRGDSAAYFCASSPRAVSGANVLTFGAGSRLTVL.

This clonotype occurred many times. This chain connects TRBV15 to TRBJ2-1; weak D call: TRBD2 (5 bases). This CDR3 comprises 15 residues. V was shortened by 1 base and J by 6 bases, with 13 bases between the two germline ends. The V gene's germline CDR1 is LNHNV and CDR2 YYDKDF (reference sequence). This CDR3 reads CATSRGTARANEQFF. As DNA, the CDR3 is TGTGCCACCAGCAGAGGGACCGCGAGGGCCAATGAGCAGTTCTTC.

At least ten counts were recorded for this clonotype. The genes are TRBV5-1 and TRBJ1-5; TRBD1 agrees at 9 bases. This CDR3 comprises 15 residues. Unmatched junction bases numbered 4, after V lost 5 bases and J lost 1 base. Germline V gives CDR1 SGHRS, CDR2 YFSETQ. The CDR3 reads CASRPGQGSNQPQHF. DNA for the CDR3: TGCGCCAGCAGACCGGGACAGGGAAGCAATCAGCCCCAGCATTTT.

The gene calls are TRBV20-1 and TRBJ2-3, with 11 bases that match TRBD2. The CDR3 has 14 residues. Germline V lookup: CDR1 DFQATT, CDR2 SNEGSKA (reference sequence). The J segment lost 4 bases and the V segment lost 6 bases, leaving 6 bases of the junction unmatched. The CDR3, as DNA: TGCAGTGCCATTAGCGGGGGGGCCCCAGATACGCAGTATTTT. It specifies CSAISGGAPDTQYF.

The rearrangement uses TRBV15 and TRBJ1-2; D remains ambiguous. Trimming cost V 4 bases and J 4 bases, with 16 bases left between them. The CDR3 spans 15 residues. Germline loops: CDR1 LNHNV, CDR2 YYDKDF (reference sequence). The CDR3: CATSKDVGGTYGYTF. CDR3 nucleotide sequence: TGTGCCACCAGCAAGGACGTCGGAGGAACCTATGGCTACACCTTC.

This chain joins TRBV7-2 and TRBJ1-2; no reliable D call. There are 13 residues in the CDR3. The ends were cut back, 7 bases at V and 5 bases at J, with 14 bases in the middle. The germline V gene has CDR1 SGHTA and CDR2 FQGNSA. Written as DNA, the CDR3 is TGTGCCAGCACCCAGCCCGCGGAGTATGGCTACACCTTC. Protein product: CASTQPAEYGYTF.

The chain joins TRBV5-1 to TRBJ1-1; the match to TRBD1 covers 7 bases. The CDR3 is 14 amino acids. The germline gives CDR1 SGHRS, CDR2 YFSETQ. V lost 6 bases to trimming and J lost 4 bases; unmatched junction nucleotides: 9. CDR3 DNA: TGCGCCAGCACCCGACAGGGCTTGAGCACTGAAGCTTTCTTT. Amino acids: CASTRQGLSTEAFF.

This clonotype was counted once. The genes are TRBV7-3 and TRBJ2-2, with D perhaps given as TRBD1 or TRBD2 (5 bases each). V gave up 5 bases and J gave up 5 bases, with 24 bases separating them. Germline CDR1 and CDR2: SGHTA and FQGTGA. The CDR3 runs to 18 residues. The CDR3 bases are TGTGCCAGCAGCCCACCAAGAGGGACGGCCTCGGAGACCGGGGAGCTGTTTTTT. This sequence encodes CASSPPRGTASETGELFF.

This clonotype came up once. The chain recombines TRBV12-3 or TRBV12-4 with TRBJ1-5; D not resolved. Trimming left V 5 bases short and J 4 bases short, with 12 bases between. The CDR3 length is 14 residues. This chain's CDR3 is CASSVQEANQPQHF. The CDR3 DNA reads TGTGCCAGCAGTGTTCAGGAGGCAAATCAGCCCCAGCATTTT.

The chain couples TRBV19 to TRBJ2-7; 8 positions agree with TRBD1. Germline-derived CDR1 and CDR2 are LNHDA and SQIVND (reference sequence). The V and J ends lost 4 bases and 3 bases, in that order; junction bases with no gene match: 2. This CDR3 region has 13 residues. The CDR3 coding sequence is TGTGCCAGTAGTACTGGACAGGGCTACGAGCAGTACGTC. Its protein product is CASSTGQGYEQYV.

This clonotype was seen more than once but under ten times. The DNA is left out, because the CDR3 cannot be placed on it with certainty; the CDR3 is given as TCRdb lists it. The chain uses TRBV7-8 and TRBJ2-7; TRBD2 is the table's D call and was not checked against the DNA. The CDR3 extends over 20 residues, inclusive of both ends. Germline CDR1 is SGHVS and CDR2 is FQNEAQ. CDR3 in amino acids: CASSFYICSALSGGAYEQYF.

The table lists this clonotype with many counts. The chain has TRBV27 and TRBJ1-2; D is perhaps TRBD1 (6 bases). The germline V gene has CDR1 MNHEY and CDR2 SMNVEV (reference sequence). This CDR3 region has 14 residues. The V and J ends lost 5 bases and 6 bases respectively, with 16 bases between them. CDR3 sequence: CASSLSKGVNGYTF. CDR3 nucleotides: TGTGCCAGCAGTCTCTCCAAGGGGGTTAATGGCTACACCTTC.

The genes are TRBV5-1 and TRBJ1-2; 7 bases map to TRBD1. Germline assignment: CDR1 SGHRS and CDR2 YFSETQ. This CDR3 is 16 amino acids long. The junction had 13 bases not matched to a gene; V was cut back by 4 bases and J by 4 bases. The CDR3 here is CASSQYGTAGGYGYTF. The CDR3 region has the DNA TGCGCCAGCAGCCAGTACGGGACAGCGGGGGGCTATGGCTACACCTTC.

Comment on this clonotype: The junction does not match germline at one end; this may be a read error. The V gene is TRBV10-3, the J gene TRBJ1-5; weak D call: TRBD1 (5 bases). The CDR3 sequence is 16 residues long. CDR1 ENHRY and CDR2 SYGVKD come from the germline V gene. DNA for the CDR3: TGTGCCAGCAGTTACTCACCCAGGGCGAGCAATCAGCCCCAGCATTTT. Encoded protein: CASSYSPRASNQPQHF.

The chain is built from TRBV5-1 and TRBJ2-7; D might be TRBD1 (6 bases). Trimming took 0 bases from V and 3 from J, leaving 10 bases between them. CDR1 and CDR2 (germline): SGHRS, YFSETQ. The CDR3 consists of 14 residues. CDR3 coding DNA: TGCGCCAGCAGCTTGGGACAGGAAGGCTACGAGCAGTACTTC. Encoded protein: CASSLGQEGYEQYF. The complete variable domain, with remaining parts taken from reference TRBV5-1 and TRBJ2-7, reads KAGVTQTPRYLIKTRGQQVTLSCSPISGHRSVSWYQQTPGQGLQFLFEYFSETQRNKGNFPGRFSGRQFSNSRSEMNVSTLELGDSALYLCASSLGQEGYEQYFGPGTRLTVT.

This clonotype showed up many times. The CDR3 sequence: CSIGGQGIGGYTF. CDR3 nucleotides: TGCAGTATTGGCGGACAGGGCATTGGTGGCTACACCTTC. The rearrangement uses TRBV20-1 and TRBJ1-2; 8 nucleotides match TRBD1. V dropped 8 bases and J dropped 7; count of bases not matched to a gene: 12. Germline V gives CDR1 DFQATT, CDR2 SNEGSKA (reference sequence). The CDR3 extends over 13 amino acids.

The chain employs TRBV10-1 and TRBJ2-5; no reliable D call. Germline V gene sequence: CDR1 WNHNN, CDR2 SYGVQD (reference sequence). CDR3 length: 13 residues. Trimming removed 1 base at V and 4 bases at J, with 7 bases between. DNA of the CDR3: TGCGCCAGCAGTGAGTGGTTAGGAGAGACCCAGTACTTC. Translation gives CASSEWLGETQYF.

The rearrangement joins TRBV19 to TRBJ1-5; 9 nucleotides line up with TRBD1. With V trimmed by 5 bases and J by 6 bases, 5 bases remained unmatched. Germline CDR1 reads LNHDA; CDR2 reads SQIVND (reference sequence). The CDR3 extends over 14 amino acids. The CDR3 sequence: CASSQQGAGQPQHF. In DNA, the CDR3 is TGTGCCAGTAGTCAACAGGGGGCGGGTCAGCCCCAGCATTTT. The whole variable domain, remainder taken from reference TRBV19 and TRBJ1-5, is DGGITQSPKYLFRKEGQNVTLSCEQNLNHDAMYWYRQDPGQGLRLIYYSQIVNDFQKGDIAEGYSVSREKKESFPLTVTSAQKNPTAFYLCASSQQGAGQPQHFGDGTRLSIL.

The chain carries TRBV7-9 and TRBJ1-2; 7 bases are a match to TRBD1. Losses at the gene ends were 3 bases for V and 4 bases for J; bases not matched to a gene: 11. The CDR3 runs to 16 residues. Germline assignment: CDR1 SEHNR and CDR2 FQNEAQ (reference sequence). The CDR3 coding sequence is TGTGCCAGCAGCTTGGCCGGGACAGAGAGGGGCTATGGCTACACCTTC. As protein: CASSLAGTERGYGYTF. Combining the CDR3 with reference TRBV7-9 and TRBJ1-2 gives the whole variable domain DTGVSQNPRHKITKRGQNVTFRCDPISEHNRLYWYRQTLGQGPEFLTYFQNEAQLEKSRLLSDRFSAERPKGSFSTLEIQRTEQGDSAMYLCASSLAGTERGYGYTFGSGTRLTVV.

The rearrangement joins TRBV7-9 to TRBJ1-1; 10 bases agree with TRBD1. After removal of 4 bases from V and 4 bases from J, the junction contained 9 bases not matched to a gene. CDR1 is SEHNR, CDR2 FQNEAQ, per germline (reference sequence). The CDR3 is 16 residues long. The CDR3 bases are TGTGCCAGCAGCTCCGGGCTTAGGACAGGGGGCACTGAAGCTTTCTTT. This translates into CASSSGLRTGGTEAFF. Complete variable domain (other parts from reference TRBV7-9 and TRBJ1-1): DTGVSQNPRHKITKRGQNVTFRCDPISEHNRLYWYRQTLGQGPEFLTYFQNEAQLEKSRLLSDRFSAERPKGSFSTLEIQRTEQGDSAMYLCASSSGLRTGGTEAFFGQGTRLTVV.

This clonotype showed up many times. The chain has TRBV2 and TRBJ1-1; 8 nucleotides align to TRBD1. This CDR3 region has 13 residues. Germline values: CDR1 SNHLY, CDR2 FYNNEI. V gave up 7 bases and J gave up 1 base; unmatched junction bases: 2. The CDR3 coding sequence is TGTGCCAGCAAGGGGACAGGGAACACTGAAGCTTTCTTT. Translating it yields CASKGTGNTEAFF.

This clonotype was found many times. In nucleotides, the CDR3 is TGTGCCAGCAGCTTCGGGCCCATTCAGTACTTC. Amino acid sequence: CASSFGPIQYF. V and J are TRBV5-8 and TRBJ2-4; D is unresolved. The germline gives CDR1 SGHTS, CDR2 YDEGEE. The ends were cut back, 2 bases at V and 9 bases at J, with 6 bases in the middle. The CDR3 spans 11 residues.

The CDR3 loop is CASRKGTSNQPQHF. In nucleotides, the CDR3 is TGTGCCAGTAGGAAAGGGACAAGCAATCAGCCCCAGCATTTT. The rearrangement links TRBV19 to TRBJ1-5; the D gene is possibly TRBD1 (6 bases). Trimming removed 6 bases from V and 1 base from J, with 10 bases in between. CDR1 LNHDA and CDR2 SQIVND come from the germline V gene (reference sequence). The CDR3 is made up of 14 amino acids.

This clonotype was observed a handful of times. The chain joins TRBV28 to TRBJ1-4, with 10 bases aligning to TRBD1. This CDR3 region has 15 residues. With 7 bases clipped from V and 6 bases from J, the junction kept 8 bases outside the gene matches. The germline V gene encodes CDR1 MDHEN and CDR2 SYDVKM. As DNA, the CDR3 is TGTGCCAGCACCTCGCCCGGGACAGGGGATGAAAAACTGTTTTTT. It yields the protein CASTSPGTGDEKLFF.

This clonotype is a singleton in its sample. This chain joins TRBV4-3 and TRBJ1-2; a possible D gene is TRBD1 (6 bases). CDR3 length: 15 residues. V shed 0 bases and J shed 3 bases, with 11 bases lying between them. Per germline, CDR1 LGHNA and CDR2 YSLEER. CDR3 protein: CASSQERGTDYGYTF. CDR3 DNA: TGCGCCAGCAGCCAAGAGAGGGGGACGGACTATGGCTACACCTTC.

The chain combines TRBV2 with TRBJ2-5; no reliable D call. Per the germline V gene, CDR1 is SNHLY and CDR2 is FYNNEI. The V end was cut by 7 bases, the J end by 0 bases, with 9 bases between. This CDR3 comprises 13 residues. CDR3 bases: TGTGCCAGCAAAAGCGACCACCAAGAGACCCAGTACTTC. Translated, it gives CASKSDHQETQYF.

The chain links TRBV6-5 to TRBJ1-1; no clear D. V lost 5 bases and J 1 base, leaving 11 bases between the germline ends. This CDR3 is 14 amino acids long. CDR1 and CDR2 (germline): MNHEY, SVGAGI. The CDR3 DNA follows: TGTGCCAGCAGTCCTCAGGCAGCGAACACTGAAGCTTTCTTT. Translation: CASSPQAANTEAFF.

This chain links TRBV18 with TRBJ1-1; D gene ambiguous. V was pared by 3 bases and J by 0 bases, with 5 bases between. CDR1 is KGHSH, CDR2 LQKENI, per germline. The CDR3 sequence is 13 residues long. The DNA for the CDR3 is TGTGCCAGCTCACCCCAGGTGAACACTGAAGCTTTCTTT. Protein product: CASSPQVNTEAFF.

Regarding this clonotype: This may be a read error: a much more frequent sequence differs by one nucleotide. This rearrangement joins TRBV9 to TRBJ2-1; TRBD2 is a possible D gene (6 bases). CDR1 is SGDLS, CDR2 YYNGEE, per germline. The CDR3 is 14 residues long. Deletions cut 1 base from V and 13 bases from J, with 18 bases between. The CDR3 sequence is CASSVKGGQETQFF. Written as DNA, the CDR3 is TGTGCCAGCAGCGTAAAGGGAGGCCAAGAGACCCAGTTCTTC.

V usage is TRBV2 and J usage is TRBJ2-3, with 8 bases aligning to TRBD2. CDR3 size: 14 residues. From germline, CDR1 is SNHLY and CDR2 FYNNEI. CDR3 coding DNA: TGTGCTAGAGGCGACGGGGGGGCGGGAGATACGCAGTATTTT. Its protein product is CARGDGGAGDTQYF.

The CDR3 DNA reads as TGTGCCACCAGCAGAGAGACAGCTGGGGCCAACGTCCTGACTTTC. Amino acid sequence: CATSRETAGANVLTF. The V and J genes are TRBV15 and TRBJ2-6; tentative D call: TRBD1 (5 bases). V was shortened by 0 bases and J by 2 bases, with 5 bases between the two germline ends. The germline V gene has CDR1 LNHNV and CDR2 YYDKDF (reference sequence). This CDR3 has 15 amino acids.